The present T cell receptor beta chain was sequenced within a study of T-cell reconstitution after alpha-beta-depleted transplantation in children (dated by TCRdb to 2016 to 2017). With regard to the full study: T-cell immune reconstitution after TCRalphabeta/CD19-depleted allogeneic hematopoietic cell transplantation in children was quantitatively tracked in the study by means of TCR repertoire profiling.

About this clonotype: The antigen this receptor binds is unknown. It may be a read error: a sequence one base away is much more abundant.

Library generation was performed with PCR. TCRdb shows the sequencer as Illumina HiSeq 2500. Molecular barcoding was employed in the preparation of TCR libraries, with unique molecular identifiers being used to normalize TCRbeta repertoire quantification. TCRdb applied fastp at Q25 and MiXCR to the public reads, then kept only in-frame beta chains. Records with the same CDR3 protein are collapsed into one entry carrying the most frequent genes and DNA. A total of approximately 640,000 distinct CDR3 sequences appear in this sample, approximately 16% of them only once. The ten largest clonotypes hold around 0.96% of the sample. From cysteine to phenylalanine, the CDR3 is 11 amino acids long. CDR3 DNA only is kept here, 33 bases in frame from base 1. Per the germline V gene, SQVTM is the CDR1 and ANQGSEA is the CDR2.

Here the sequenced sample was PBMCs from the stem cell graft donor, taken from the stem cell graft. The chain links TRBV29-1 with TRBJ2-1; the D gene is possibly TRBD2, with 5 bases matching. This clonotype was sampled from a human donor who donated a stem cell graft to a child with acute myeloid leukemia. The CDR3 region: CSGRIYNEQLF. Read as DNA, the sequence is TGCAGCGGGAGGATATACAATGAGCAGCTCTTC.